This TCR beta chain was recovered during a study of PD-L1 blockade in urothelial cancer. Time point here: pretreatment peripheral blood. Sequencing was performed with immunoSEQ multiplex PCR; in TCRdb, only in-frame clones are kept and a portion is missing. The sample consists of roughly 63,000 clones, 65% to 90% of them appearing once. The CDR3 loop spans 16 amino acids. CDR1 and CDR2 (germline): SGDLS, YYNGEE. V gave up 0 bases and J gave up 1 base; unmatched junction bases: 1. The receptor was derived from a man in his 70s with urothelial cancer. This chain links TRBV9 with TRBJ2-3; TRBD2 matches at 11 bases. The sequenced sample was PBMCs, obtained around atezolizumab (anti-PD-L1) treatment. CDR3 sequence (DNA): TGTGCCAGCAGCGTAGGACTAGCGGGGCGCACAGATACGCAGTATTTT. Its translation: CASSVGLAGRTDTQYF.